The TCR beta chain described here comes from a study of CD4+ T cells in melanoma. This clone was picked up one time. Its antigen is still unknown. General observations from the study: CD8+ T cell, macrophage and B cell function reportedly correlated with neoantigen-specific CD4+ T cells.

TCRdb's table, derived via immunoSEQ multiplex PCR, lists solely in-frame clones and lacks some. The table lists fewer than 150,000 clones, 85% to 95% of them singletons, with over 1.5% in the top ten. The sequence was obtained from a human donor with melanoma.

In DNA form, the CDR3 reads TGTGCCAGCAGTTACGGCGGGGGCACAGATACGCAGTATTTT. Protein: CASSYGGGTDTQYF. This chain joins TRBV6-5 and TRBJ2-3, with D perhaps matching TRBD2 (6 bases). Germline assignment: CDR1 MNHEY and CDR2 SVGAGI. The CDR3 is made up of 14 amino acids. The V gene lost 2 bases and the J gene lost 1 base, with 7 bases spanning the gap.